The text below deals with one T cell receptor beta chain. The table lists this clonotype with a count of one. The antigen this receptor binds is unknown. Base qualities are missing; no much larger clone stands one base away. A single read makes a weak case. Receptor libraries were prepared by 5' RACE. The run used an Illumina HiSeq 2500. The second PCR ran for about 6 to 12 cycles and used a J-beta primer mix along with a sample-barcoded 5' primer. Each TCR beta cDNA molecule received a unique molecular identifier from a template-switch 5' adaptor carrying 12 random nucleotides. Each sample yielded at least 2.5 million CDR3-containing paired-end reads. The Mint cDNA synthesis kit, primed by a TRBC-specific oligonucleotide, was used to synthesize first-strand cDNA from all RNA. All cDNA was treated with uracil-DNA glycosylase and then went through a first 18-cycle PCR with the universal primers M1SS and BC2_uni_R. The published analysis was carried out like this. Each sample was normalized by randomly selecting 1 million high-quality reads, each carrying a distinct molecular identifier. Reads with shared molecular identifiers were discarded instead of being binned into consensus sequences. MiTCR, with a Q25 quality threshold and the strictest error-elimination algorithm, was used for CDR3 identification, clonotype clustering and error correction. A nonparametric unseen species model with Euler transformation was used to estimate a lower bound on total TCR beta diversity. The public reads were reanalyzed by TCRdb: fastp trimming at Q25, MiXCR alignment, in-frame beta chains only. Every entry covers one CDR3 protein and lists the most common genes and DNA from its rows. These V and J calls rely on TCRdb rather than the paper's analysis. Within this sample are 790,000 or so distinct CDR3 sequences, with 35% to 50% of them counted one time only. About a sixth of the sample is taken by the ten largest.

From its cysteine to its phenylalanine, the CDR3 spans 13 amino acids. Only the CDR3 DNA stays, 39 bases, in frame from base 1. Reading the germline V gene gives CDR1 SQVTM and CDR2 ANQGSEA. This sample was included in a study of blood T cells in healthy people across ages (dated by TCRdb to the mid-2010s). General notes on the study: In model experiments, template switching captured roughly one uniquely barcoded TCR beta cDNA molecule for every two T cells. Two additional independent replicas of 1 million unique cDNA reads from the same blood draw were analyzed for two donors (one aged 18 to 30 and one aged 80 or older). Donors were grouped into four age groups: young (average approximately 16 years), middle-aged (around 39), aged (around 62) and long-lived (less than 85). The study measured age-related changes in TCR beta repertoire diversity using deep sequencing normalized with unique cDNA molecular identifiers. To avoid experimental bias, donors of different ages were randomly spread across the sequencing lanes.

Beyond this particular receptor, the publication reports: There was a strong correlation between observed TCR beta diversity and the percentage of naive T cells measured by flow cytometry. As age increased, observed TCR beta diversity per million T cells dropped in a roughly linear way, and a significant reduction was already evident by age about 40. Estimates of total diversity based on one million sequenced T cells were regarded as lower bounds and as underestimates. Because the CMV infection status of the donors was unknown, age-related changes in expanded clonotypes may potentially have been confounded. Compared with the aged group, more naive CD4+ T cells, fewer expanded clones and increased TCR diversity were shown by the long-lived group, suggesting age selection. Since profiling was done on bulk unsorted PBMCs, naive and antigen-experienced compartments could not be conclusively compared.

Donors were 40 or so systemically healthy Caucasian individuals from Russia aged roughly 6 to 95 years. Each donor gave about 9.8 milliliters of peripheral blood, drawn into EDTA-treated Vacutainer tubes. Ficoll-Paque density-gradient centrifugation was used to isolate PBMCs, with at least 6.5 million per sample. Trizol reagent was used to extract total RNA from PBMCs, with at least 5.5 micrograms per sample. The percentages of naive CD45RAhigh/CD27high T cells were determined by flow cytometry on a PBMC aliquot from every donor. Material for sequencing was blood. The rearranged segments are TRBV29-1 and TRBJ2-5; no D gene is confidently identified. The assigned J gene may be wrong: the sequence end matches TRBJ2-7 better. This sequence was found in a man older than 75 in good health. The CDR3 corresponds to CSVASGTTYEQYF. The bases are TGCAGCGTCGCTTCGGGCACTACCTACGAGCAGTACTTC.